These 19 T cell receptor beta chains originate from one sample sequenced in a study of blood T cell repertoires in COVID-19. Generated by immunoSEQ multiplex PCR, the TCRdb table keeps only in-frame clones and is missing some. The data hold about 200,000 clones, with less than 90% observed a single time. Material for sequencing was PBMCs or T cells enriched from blood (not recorded which). The receptors shown here come from a woman aged 25 to 45 who had been exposed to COVID-19.

This chain uses TRBV3-1 (or the pseudogene TRBV3-2) with TRBJ1-3, with D maybe TRBD1 (5 bases). The V end lost 3 bases, the J end lost 0 bases, and 9 bases lay between the germline ends. In germline, CDR1 is LGHDT, CDR2 YNNKEL (reference sequence). This CDR3 is 15 amino acids long. CDR3 sequence reads: CASSHLGGSGNTIYF. The CDR3, as DNA: TGTGCCAGCAGCCACCTGGGGGGCTCTGGAAACACCATATATTTT.

This rearrangement joins TRBV2 to TRBJ1-4, with TRBD1 identical over 8 bases. The junction had 10 bases not matched to a gene; V was cut back by 8 bases and J by 8 bases. The CDR3 is 14 residues long. The V gene's germline CDR1 is SNHLY and CDR2 FYNNEI. As DNA, the CDR3 is TGTGCCAGCGCCAGGGGGCAGATTCACGAAAAACTGTTTTTT. Residues: CASARGQIHEKLFF.

This clone has only one observation. This rearrangement joins TRBV11-2 to TRBJ2-7, with D possibly TRBD2 on 6 matching bases. Trimming shortened V by 7 bases and J by 0 bases, and 16 bases separated the two germline ends. Germline lookup yields CDR1 SGHAT and CDR2 FQNNGV. The CDR3 totals 15 residues. The CDR3 region has the DNA TGTGCCAGCAACTCGGGGGAAGATGGCTCCTACGAGCAGTACTTC. It is translated as CASNSGEDGSYEQYF.

The CDR3 DNA is TGCGCCAGCAGCCAAGATGGGGGCGGGGGCTACGAGCAGTACTTC. It specifies CASSQDGGGGYEQYF. This sequence joins TRBV4-1 and TRBJ2-7; possibly TRBD2 for D (7 bases). Germline CDR1 and CDR2: MGHRA and YSYEKL. V lost 0 bases and J 3 bases, leaving 12 bases between the germline ends. This CDR3 is built from 15 residues.

CDR3 DNA: TGTGCCAGTAGTGTCCGGCGGGACAGATTTTCCTATAATTCACCCCTCCACTTT. Protein: CASSVRRDRFSYNSPLHF. The V call is TRBV19, the J call TRBJ1-6, with 7 bases matching TRBD1. This CDR3 has 18 residues. After removal of 5 bases from V and 1 base from J, the junction contained 11 bases not matched to a gene. Germline-derived CDR1 and CDR2 are LNHDA and SQIVND (reference sequence).

This clone was counted only a few times. This chain joins TRBV21-1 and TRBJ1-1; the table assigns TRBD1, which was not confirmed against the DNA. TRBV21-1 is deemed a pseudogene. The CDR3 contains 15 residues. The CDR3 region is CASSKGHSRETEAFF. CDR3 bases: TGTGCCAGCAGCAAAGGTCACAGCCGTGAGACTGAAGCTTTCTTT.

The chain uses TRBV5-1 and TRBJ2-1; 7 positions agree with TRBD1. V lost 6 bases, J lost 5 bases, and 5 bases stayed unmatched. CDR1 SGHRS and CDR2 YFSETQ come from the germline V gene. The CDR3 totals 13 residues. CDR3 region: CASTQGVNNEQFF. The CDR3 region has the DNA TGCGCCAGCACCCAGGGGGTTAACAATGAGCAGTTCTTC.

The rearrangement joins TRBV7-8 to TRBJ2-7, with D possibly TRBD2 on 6 matching bases. This CDR3 is built from 14 residues. Germline V gene sequence: CDR1 SGHVS, CDR2 FQNEAQ. The ends were cut back, 5 bases at V and 2 bases at J, with 13 bases in the middle. This CDR3 is CASSRVGGTYEQYF. CDR3 sequence (DNA): TGTGCCAGCAGCCGGGTGGGGGGAACCTACGAGCAGTACTTC.

The rearrangement links TRBV14 to TRBJ2-7, with D possibly being TRBD1 (7 bases). Trimming took 4 bases from V and 0 from J, leaving 13 bases between them. The CDR3 covers 15 residues. Germline assignment: CDR1 SGHDN and CDR2 FVKESK. The CDR3 coding sequence is TGTGCCAGCAGCCTTGGGGGGACAGCCTCCTACGAGCAGTACTTC. Translating gives CASSLGGTASYEQYF.

The chain employs TRBV19 and TRBJ1-2; TRBD1 matches at 9 bases. From germline, CDR1 is LNHDA and CDR2 SQIVND (reference sequence). With 2 bases clipped from V and 4 bases from J, the junction kept 11 bases outside the gene matches. The CDR3 consists of 17 residues. The CDR3 region is CASSITDRGGSGYGYTF. The CDR3 coding sequence is TGTGCCAGTAGTATAACGGACAGGGGAGGTTCGGGCTATGGCTACACCTTC.

CDR3 residues: CASSPHGARYGYTF. The CDR3 DNA reads as TGCGCCAGCAGCCCCCATGGGGCCAGGTATGGCTACACCTTC. This chain joins TRBV5-1 and TRBJ1-2; a weak D match, TRBD1 (5 bases). With 4 bases removed from V and 5 bases from J, the gap between germline ends came to 15 bases. The CDR3 is 14 amino acids. Germline V lookup: CDR1 SGHRS, CDR2 YFSETQ.

The V and J genes are TRBV30 and TRBJ1-6, with D uncertain. The germline gives CDR1 GTSNPN, CDR2 SVGIG (reference sequence). Trimming took 0 bases from V and 8 from J, leaving 11 bases between them. This CDR3 comprises 14 residues. The CDR3 reads CAWSVTSEDSPLHF. DNA for the CDR3: TGTGCCTGGAGTGTAACTTCCGAGGATTCACCCCTCCACTTT.

The chain links TRBV10-2 to TRBJ1-2; a weak D match, TRBD1 (6 bases). The V gene lost 6 bases and the J gene lost 4 bases, with 9 bases spanning the gap. CDR1 is WSHSY and CDR2 is SAAADI in the germline V gene. CDR3 length: 12 residues. This CDR3 reads CASRKDSYGYTF. The CDR3, as DNA: TGCGCCAGCAGAAAGGACAGCTATGGCTACACCTTC.

The chain employs TRBV1 and TRBJ2-3; TRBD2, the table's D call, was not compared with the DNA. TRBV1 is a pseudogene. The CDR3 is made up of 16 amino acids. The CDR3 region has the DNA TGCACCAGCAGCCAAGATCAGGGCGGGGGCACAGATACGCAGTATTTT. Protein: CTSSQDQGGGTDTQYF.

This clone was found once. The V gene is TRBV7-8, the J gene TRBJ2-5; possibly TRBD2 for D (6 bases). Germline-derived CDR1 and CDR2 are SGHVS and FQNEAQ. V was clipped by 5 bases and J by 2 bases, with 9 bases between them. There are 13 residues in the CDR3. The CDR3 is CASSRGRQETQYF. As DNA, the CDR3 is TGTGCCAGCAGCCGGGGGAGACAAGAGACCCAGTACTTC.

V and J are TRBV11-2 and TRBJ1-1; perhaps TRBD1 as D (6 bases). Trimming took 2 bases from V and 4 from J, leaving 14 bases between them. CDR1 is SGHAT and CDR2 is FQNNGV in the germline V gene. CDR3 length: 15 residues. The CDR3 here is CASSLFIRGRTEAFF. Here the CDR3 DNA reads TGTGCCAGCAGCTTATTCATCAGGGGTCGCACTGAAGCTTTCTTT.

V is TRBV30 and J is TRBJ1-2, with D possibly being TRBD1 (5 bases). This CDR3 is 15 amino acids long. The germline CDR1 and CDR2 sequences are GTSNPN and SVGIG (reference sequence). V was pared by 0 bases and J by 1 base, with 12 bases between. This CDR3 is CAWSVKGFLNYGYTF. The CDR3 nucleotides read TGTGCCTGGAGTGTAAAGGGGTTTCTTAACTATGGCTACACCTTC.

The rearrangement joins TRBV5-1 to TRBJ1-1; tentatively, D is TRBD1 (5 bases). The CDR3 length is 17 residues. V dropped 1 base and J dropped 0 bases, with 16 bases sitting between them. Germline CDR1 SGHRS, CDR2 YFSETQ. CDR3 amino acids: CASSLRFLGGVNTEAFF. Here the CDR3 DNA reads TGCGCCAGCAGCTTGAGATTTCTTGGGGGGGTGAACACTGAAGCTTTCTTT.

The chain couples TRBV7-2 to TRBJ2-3, with D tentatively TRBD2 (7 bases). CDR3 length equals 15 residues. Trimming took 1 base from V and 3 from J, leaving 11 bases between them. In germline, CDR1 is SGHTA, CDR2 FQGNSA. This CDR3 is CASSLVGGRTDTQYF. In DNA form, the CDR3 reads TGTGCCAGCAGCTTAGTGGGGGGGCGTACAGATACGCAGTATTTT.